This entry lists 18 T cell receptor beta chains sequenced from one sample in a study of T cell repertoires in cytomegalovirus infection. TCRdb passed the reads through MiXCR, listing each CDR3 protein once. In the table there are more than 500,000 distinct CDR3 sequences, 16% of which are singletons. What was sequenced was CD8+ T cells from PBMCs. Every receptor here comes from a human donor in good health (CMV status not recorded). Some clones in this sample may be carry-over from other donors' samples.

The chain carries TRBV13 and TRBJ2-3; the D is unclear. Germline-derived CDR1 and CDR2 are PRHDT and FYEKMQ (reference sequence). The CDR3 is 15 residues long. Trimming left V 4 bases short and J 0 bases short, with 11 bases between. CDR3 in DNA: TGTGCCAGCAGCTCCCGACTGGGTAGCACAGATACGCAGTATTTT. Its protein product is CASSSRLGSTDTQYF.

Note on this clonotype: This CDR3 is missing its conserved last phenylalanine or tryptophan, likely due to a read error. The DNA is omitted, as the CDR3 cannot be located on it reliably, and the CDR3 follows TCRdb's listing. The CDR3 reads CAKQTEGNEQLL. The J gene is TRBJ2-1, the V gene TRBV7-2. CDR1 SGHTA and CDR2 FQGNSA come from the germline V gene. The CDR3 numbers 12 amino acids, ends counted.

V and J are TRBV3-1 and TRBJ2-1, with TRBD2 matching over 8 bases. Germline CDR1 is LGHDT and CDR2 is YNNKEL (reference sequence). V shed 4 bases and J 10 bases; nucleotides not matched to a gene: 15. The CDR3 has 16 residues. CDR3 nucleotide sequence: TGTGCCAGCAGCCTTTGGGAAGCGGGAGCTAGGGGGGAGCAGTTCTTC. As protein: CASSLWEAGARGEQFF.

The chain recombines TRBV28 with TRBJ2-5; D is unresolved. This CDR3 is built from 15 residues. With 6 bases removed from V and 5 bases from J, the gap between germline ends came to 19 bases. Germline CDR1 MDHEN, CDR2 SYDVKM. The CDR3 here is CASSSMVGGSETQYF. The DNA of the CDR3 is TGTGCCAGCAGCTCCATGGTGGGCGGAAGTGAGACCCAGTACTTC. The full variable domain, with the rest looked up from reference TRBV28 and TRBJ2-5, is DVKVTQSSRYLVKRTGEKVFLECVQDMDHENMFWYRQDPGLGLRLIYFSYDVKMKEKGDIPEGYSVSREKKERFSLILESASTNQTSMYLCASSSMVGGSETQYFGPGTRLLVL.

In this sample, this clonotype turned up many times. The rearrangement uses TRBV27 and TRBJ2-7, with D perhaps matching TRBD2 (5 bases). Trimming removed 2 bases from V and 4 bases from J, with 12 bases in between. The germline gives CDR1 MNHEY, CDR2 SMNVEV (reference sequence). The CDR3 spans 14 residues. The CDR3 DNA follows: TGTGCCAGCAGTTTAAGAGGGAGTGGGTACGAGCAGTACTTC. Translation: CASSLRGSGYEQYF.

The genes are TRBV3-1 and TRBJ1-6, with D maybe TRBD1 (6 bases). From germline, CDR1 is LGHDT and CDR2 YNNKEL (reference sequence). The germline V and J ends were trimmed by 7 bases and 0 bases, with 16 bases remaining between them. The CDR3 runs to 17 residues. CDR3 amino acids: CASTQIRGNSYNSPLHF. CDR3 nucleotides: TGTGCCAGCACCCAGATCAGGGGAAACTCCTATAATTCACCCCTCCACTTT.

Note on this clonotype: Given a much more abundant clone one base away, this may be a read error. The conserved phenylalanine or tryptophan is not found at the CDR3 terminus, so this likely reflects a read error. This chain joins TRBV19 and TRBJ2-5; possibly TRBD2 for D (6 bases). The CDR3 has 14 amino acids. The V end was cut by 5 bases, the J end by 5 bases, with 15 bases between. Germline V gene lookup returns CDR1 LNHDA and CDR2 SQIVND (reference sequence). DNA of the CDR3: TGTGCCAGTAGTCTACGGGGACTCTTGGAGACCCAGTACTTA. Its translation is CASSLRGLLETQYL.

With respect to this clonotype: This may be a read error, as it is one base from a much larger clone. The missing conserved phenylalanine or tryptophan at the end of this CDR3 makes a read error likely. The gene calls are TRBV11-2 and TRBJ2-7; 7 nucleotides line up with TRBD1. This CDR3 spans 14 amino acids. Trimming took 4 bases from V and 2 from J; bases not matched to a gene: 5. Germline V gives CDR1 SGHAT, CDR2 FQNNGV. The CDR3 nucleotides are TGTGCCAGCAGCTCGACAGGGCGGCCCTACGAGCAGTACATC. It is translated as CASSSTGRPYEQYI.

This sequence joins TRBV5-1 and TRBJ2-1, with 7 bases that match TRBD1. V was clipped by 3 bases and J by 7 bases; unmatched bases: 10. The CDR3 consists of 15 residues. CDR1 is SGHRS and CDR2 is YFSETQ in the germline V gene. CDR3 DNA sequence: TGCGCCAGCAGCTCGGGACAGATAATTAATAATGAGCAGTTCTTC. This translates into CASSSGQIINNEQFF.

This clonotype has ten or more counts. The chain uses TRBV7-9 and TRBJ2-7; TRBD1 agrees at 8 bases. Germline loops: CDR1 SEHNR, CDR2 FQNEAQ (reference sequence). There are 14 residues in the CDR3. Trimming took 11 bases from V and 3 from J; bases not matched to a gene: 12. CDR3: CAVRGQASIYEQYF. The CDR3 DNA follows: TGTGCCGTGCGGGGACAGGCCTCGATCTACGAGCAGTACTTC.

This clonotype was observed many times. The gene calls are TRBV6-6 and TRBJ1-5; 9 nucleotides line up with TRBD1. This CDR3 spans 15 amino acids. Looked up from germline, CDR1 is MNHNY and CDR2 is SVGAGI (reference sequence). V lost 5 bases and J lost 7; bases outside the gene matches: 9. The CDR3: CASSADRGGGQPQHF. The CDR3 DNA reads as TGTGCCAGCAGTGCCGACAGGGGGGGCGGCCAGCCCCAGCATTTT.

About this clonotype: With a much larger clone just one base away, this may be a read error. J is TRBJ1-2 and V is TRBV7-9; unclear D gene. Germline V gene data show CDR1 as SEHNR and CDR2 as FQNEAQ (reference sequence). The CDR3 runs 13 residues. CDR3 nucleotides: TGTGCCAGCAGTCGGACGGAAATCTATGCCTACACCTTC. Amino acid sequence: CASSRTEIYAYTF.

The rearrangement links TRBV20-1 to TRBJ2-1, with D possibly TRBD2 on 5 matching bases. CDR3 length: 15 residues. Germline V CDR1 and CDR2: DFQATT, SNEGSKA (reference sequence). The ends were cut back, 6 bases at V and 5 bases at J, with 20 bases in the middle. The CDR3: CSAPPRAEGDNEQFF. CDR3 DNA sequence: TGCAGTGCGCCCCCAAGAGCAGAGGGAGACAATGAGCAGTTCTTC.

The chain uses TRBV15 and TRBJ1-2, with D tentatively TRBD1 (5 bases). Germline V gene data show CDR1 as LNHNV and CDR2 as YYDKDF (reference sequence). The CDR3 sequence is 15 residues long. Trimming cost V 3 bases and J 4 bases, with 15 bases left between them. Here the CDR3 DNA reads TGTGCCACCAGCAGTGATAGGACAAAACCCTATGGCTACACCTTC. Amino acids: CATSSDRTKPYGYTF. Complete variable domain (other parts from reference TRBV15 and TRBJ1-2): DAMVIQNPRYQVTQFGKPVTLSCSQTLNHNVMYWYQQKSSQAPKLLFHYYDKDFNNEADTPDNFQSRRPNTSFCFLDIRSPGLGDTAMYLCATSSDRTKPYGYTFGSGTRLTVV.

The CDR3 sequence is CATSPDGQLYQPQHF. The DNA of the CDR3 is TGTGCCACCAGCCCTGATGGGCAGCTTTACCAGCCCCAGCATTTT. The chain recombines TRBV15 with TRBJ1-5; D is undetermined. V was trimmed by 5 bases and J by 7 bases, leaving 18 bases between them. The CDR3 has 15 residues. The germline V gene has CDR1 LNHNV and CDR2 YYDKDF (reference sequence).

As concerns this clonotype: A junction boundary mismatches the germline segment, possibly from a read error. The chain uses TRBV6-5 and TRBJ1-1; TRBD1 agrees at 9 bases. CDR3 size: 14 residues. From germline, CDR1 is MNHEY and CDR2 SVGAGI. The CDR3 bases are TGTGCCAGCAGGGACAGGGGTATGAACACTGAACCTTTCTTT. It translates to CASRDRGMNTEPFF.

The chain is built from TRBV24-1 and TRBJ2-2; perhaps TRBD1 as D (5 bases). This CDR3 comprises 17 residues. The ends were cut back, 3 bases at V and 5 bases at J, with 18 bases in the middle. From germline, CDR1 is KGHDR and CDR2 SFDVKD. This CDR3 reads CATSDLGPTSGTGELFF. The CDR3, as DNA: TGTGCCACCAGTGATCTGGGGCCGACCTCCGGGACCGGGGAGCTGTTTTTT.

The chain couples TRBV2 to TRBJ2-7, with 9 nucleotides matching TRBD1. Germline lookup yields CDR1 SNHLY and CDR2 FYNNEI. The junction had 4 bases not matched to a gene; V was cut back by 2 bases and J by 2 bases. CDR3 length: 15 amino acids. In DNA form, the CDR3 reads TGTGCCAGCAGTGAAATAGGACAGGGGCCCTACGAGCAGTACTTC. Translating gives CASSEIGQGPYEQYF.